This entry lists 3 T cell receptor beta chains sequenced from one sample in a study of cytomegalovirus exposure and HLA in healthy donors (dated by TCRdb to between 2016 and 2019). To prepare the library, the immunoSEQ multiplex PCR assay was applied. A mixture of 60 forward primers for TCR Vbeta segments and 13 reverse primers for TCR Jbeta segments was used in the multiplex PCR. The clones in this table, taken by TCRdb from immuneACCESS, are in-frame only. Not every clone is retained; where verified, under half of the shortfall comes from an unresolved V gene, and the cause of the rest is unknown. This sample lists about 150,000 clones; 80% were detected once. The leading ten clones occupy about 2.2% of the sample. The specimen was PBMCs. The source is a man younger than 45 in good health and CMV-seronegative.

The chain recombines TRBV2 with TRBJ2-3; D is uncertain. This CDR3 contains 12 residues. V lost 5 bases, J lost 2 bases, and 5 bases lay in between. The germline V gene has CDR1 SNHLY and CDR2 FYNNEI. DNA of the CDR3: TGTGCCAGCAGTCCAATCACAGATACGCAGTATTTT. Translation gives CASSPITDTQYF.

The genes are TRBV9 and TRBJ2-1; no firm D call. This CDR3 has 15 amino acids. CDR1 and CDR2 from the germline V gene are SGDLS and YYNGEE. V gave up 0 bases and J gave up 8 bases, with 15 bases separating them. Here the CDR3 reads CASSVGQNGGHEQFF. The CDR3 region has the DNA TGTGCCAGCAGCGTAGGTCAGAACGGCGGCCATGAGCAGTTCTTC.

The chain is built from TRBV7-2 and TRBJ2-7; TRBD2 matches at 11 bases. V shed 5 bases and J 2 bases; nucleotides not matched to a gene: 5. Germline lookup yields CDR1 SGHTA and CDR2 FQGNSA. This CDR3 has 15 residues. The CDR3 protein is CASSTTSGRTYEQYF. CDR3 coding DNA: TGTGCCAGCAGCACCACTAGCGGGAGAACCTACGAGCAGTACTTC. Full variable domain (outside the CDR3, taken from reference TRBV7-2 and TRBJ2-7): GAGVSQSPSNKVTEKGKDVELRCDPISGHTALYWYRQSLGQGLEFLIYFQGNSAPDKSGLPSDRFSAERTGGSVSTLTIQRTQQEDSAVYLCASSTTSGRTYEQYFGPGTRLTVT.